The next 8 T cell receptor beta chains were all read from a single sample in a study of T cell clonotyping in hematopoietic cell transplantation. Generated by immunoSEQ multiplex PCR, the TCRdb table keeps only in-frame clones and is missing some. Here the sample spans about 5,100 clones, 55% to 80% being singletons. Sample: PBMCs, taken 100 days after allogeneic stem cell transplant. The receptor set was obtained from a female patient aged 50-59 years who had an allogeneic stem cell transplant, so the T cells may come from the graft donor. Some clones in this sample may be carry-over from other donors' samples.

This clone is deemed medium-sized. Distinct nucleotide sequences in the sample also encode this CDR3. This chain links TRBV27 with TRBJ2-3; 12 bases line up with TRBD2. The CDR3 sequence is 16 residues long. V dropped 4 bases and J dropped 1; count of bases not matched to a gene: 3. Germline loops: CDR1 MNHEY, CDR2 SMNVEV (reference sequence). The DNA of the CDR3 is TGTGCCAGCAGTTCAAGACTAGCGGGAGGCACAGATACGCAGTATTTT. Translating gives CASSSRLAGGTDTQYF.

This clone appeared a few times. J is TRBJ2-1 and V is TRBV9, with 7 bases aligning to TRBD1. Trimming removed 0 bases from V and 1 base from J; junction bases left unmatched: 4. The CDR3 consists of 16 residues. The germline V gene encodes CDR1 SGDLS and CDR2 YYNGEE. This CDR3 is CASSVEEGASYNEQFF. CDR3 bases: TGTGCCAGCAGCGTAGAAGAGGGGGCGTCCTACAATGAGCAGTTCTTC. Variable domain in full (rest from reference TRBV9 and TRBJ2-1): DSGVTQTPKHLITATGQRVTLRCSPRSGDLSVYWYQQSLDQGLQFLIQYYNGEERAKGNILERFSAQQFPDLHSELNLSSLELGDSALYFCASSVEEGASYNEQFFGPGTRLTVL.

The CDR3 DNA reads TGTGCCTGGAGGCCCCGGGCTAGCTCCTACGAGCAGTACTTC. Encoded protein: CAWRPRASSYEQYF. The chain is built from TRBV30 and TRBJ2-7; D gene uncertain. The germline CDR1 and CDR2 sequences are GTSNPN and SVGIG (reference sequence). Trimming took 3 bases from V and 0 from J, leaving 12 bases between them. CDR3 size: 14 residues.

The J gene is TRBJ1-3, the V gene TRBV5-1, with D unresolved. This CDR3 comprises 14 residues. Germline values: CDR1 SGHRS, CDR2 YFSETQ. V shed 4 bases and J shed 0 bases, with 8 bases lying between them. CDR3 sequence (DNA): TGCGCCAGCAGCGAAGCAGGCTCTGGAAACACCATATATTTT. Amino acid sequence: CASSEAGSGNTIYF.

V usage is TRBV11-2 and J usage is TRBJ2-3; 9 bases map to TRBD2. CDR3 length: 17 amino acids. Germline CDR1 is SGHAT and CDR2 is FQNNGV. V lost 2 bases, J lost 8 bases, and 14 bases stayed unmatched. CDR3: CASSLRAGGDVWGTQYF. The CDR3 DNA reads as TGTGCCAGCAGCTTACGGGCGGGAGGGGACGTTTGGGGTACGCAGTATTTT.

By sample share, this clone is medium-sized (0.01 to 0.1%). This rearrangement joins TRBV5-5 to TRBJ2-7; the D gene is possibly TRBD1 (6 bases). CDR3 length: 15 residues. Germline CDR1 reads SGHKS; CDR2 reads YYEKEE (reference sequence). V lost 5 bases and J lost 0, with 15 bases in between. DNA of the CDR3: TGTGCCAGCAGGTACAGGGTCGGGGCCTCCTACGAGCAGTACTTC. Translated: CASRYRVGASYEQYF.

V gene TRBV6-1 combines with J gene TRBJ2-7; no definite D call. Germline V lookup: CDR1 MNHNS, CDR2 SASEGT. V was clipped by 2 bases and J by 6 bases, with 11 bases between them. The CDR3 is 13 residues long. The DNA for the CDR3 is TGTGCCAGCAGTGAACCCCGGGTGGGCGAGCAGTACTTC. Protein sequence: CASSEPRVGEQYF.

The DNA for the CDR3 is TGCAGCGTTGAAGAAGGGCGAGAAAAAGGGAGCTATGGCTACACCTTC. It yields the protein CSVEEGREKGSYGYTF. The V and J genes are TRBV29-1 and TRBJ1-2; no clear D gene. V dropped 0 bases and J dropped 4 bases, with 18 bases sitting between them. The CDR3 runs 16 residues. The germline V gene has CDR1 SQVTM and CDR2 ANQGSEA.